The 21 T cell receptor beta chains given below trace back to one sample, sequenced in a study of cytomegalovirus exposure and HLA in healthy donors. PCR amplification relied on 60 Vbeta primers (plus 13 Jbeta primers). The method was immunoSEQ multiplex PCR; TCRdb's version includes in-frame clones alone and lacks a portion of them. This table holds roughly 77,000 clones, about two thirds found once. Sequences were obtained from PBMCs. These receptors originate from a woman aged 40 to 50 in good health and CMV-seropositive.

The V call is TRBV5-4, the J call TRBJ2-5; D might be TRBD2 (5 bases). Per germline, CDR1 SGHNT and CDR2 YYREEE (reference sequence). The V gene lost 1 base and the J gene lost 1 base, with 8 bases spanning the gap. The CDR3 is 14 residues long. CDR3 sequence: CASSLTGSQETQYF. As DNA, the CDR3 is TGTGCCAGCAGCTTGACGGGATCCCAAGAGACCCAGTACTTC.

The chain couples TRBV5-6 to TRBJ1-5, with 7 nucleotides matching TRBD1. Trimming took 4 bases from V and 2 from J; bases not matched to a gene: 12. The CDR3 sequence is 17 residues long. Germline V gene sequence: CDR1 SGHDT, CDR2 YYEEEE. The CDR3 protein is CASSSDPTGQGNQPQHF. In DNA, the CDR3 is TGTGCCAGCAGCAGCGACCCGACAGGGCAGGGCAATCAGCCCCAGCATTTT. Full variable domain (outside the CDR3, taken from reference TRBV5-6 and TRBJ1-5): DAGVTQSPTHLIKTRGQQVTLRCSPKSGHDTVSWYQQALGQGPQFIFQYYEEEERQRGNFPDRFSGHQFPNYSSELNVNALLLGDSALYLCASSSDPTGQGNQPQHFGDGTRLSIL.

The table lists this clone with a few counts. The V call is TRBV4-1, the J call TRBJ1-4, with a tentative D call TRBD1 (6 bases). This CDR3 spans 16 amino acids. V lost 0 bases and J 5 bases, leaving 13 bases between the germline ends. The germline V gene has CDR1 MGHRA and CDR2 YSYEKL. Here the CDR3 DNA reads TGCGCCAGCAGCCAAGATGGGGGCAACAGGAATGAAAAACTGTTTTTT. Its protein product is CASSQDGGNRNEKLFF.

The CDR3 sequence: CASSPGGDTIYF. The DNA for the CDR3 is TGTGCCAGCAGCCCAGGAGGAGACACCATATATTTT. This rearrangement joins TRBV7-7 to TRBJ1-3; D unresolved. Germline V gene data show CDR1 as SSHAT and CDR2 as FNYEAQ (reference sequence). The CDR3 length is 12 residues. The V end lost 5 bases, the J end lost 8 bases, and 10 bases lay between the germline ends.

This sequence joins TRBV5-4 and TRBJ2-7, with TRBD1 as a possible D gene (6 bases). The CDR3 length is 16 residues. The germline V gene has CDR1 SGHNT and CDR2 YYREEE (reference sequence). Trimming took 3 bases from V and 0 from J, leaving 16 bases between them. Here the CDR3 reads CASSSGGRTSSYEQYF. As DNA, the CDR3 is TGTGCCAGCAGCTCTGGGGGCAGAACGAGCTCCTACGAGCAGTACTTC.

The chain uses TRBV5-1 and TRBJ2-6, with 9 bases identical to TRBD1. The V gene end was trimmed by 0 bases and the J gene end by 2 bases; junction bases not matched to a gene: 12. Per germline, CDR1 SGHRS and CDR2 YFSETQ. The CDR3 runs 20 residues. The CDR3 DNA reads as TGCGCCAGCAGCTTGGGACGGGGACAGGGTAATTTGACTGGGGCCAACGTCCTGACTTTC. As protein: CASSLGRGQGNLTGANVLTF.

CDR3 DNA: TGTGCCAGCAGTGAGGCTAGCGGGGGGGTGAGCAGGTTCTTC. This codes for CASSEASGGVSRFF. This chain links TRBV2 with TRBJ2-1, with TRBD2 matching over 12 bases. Trimming took 3 bases from V and 15 from J; bases not matched to a gene: 9. This CDR3 region has 14 residues. Germline CDR1 is SNHLY and CDR2 is FYNNEI.

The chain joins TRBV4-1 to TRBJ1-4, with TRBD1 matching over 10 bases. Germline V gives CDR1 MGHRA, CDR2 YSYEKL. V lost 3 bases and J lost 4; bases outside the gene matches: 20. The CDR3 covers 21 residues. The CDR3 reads CASSQLPSTGGQNLNNEKLFF. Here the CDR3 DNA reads TGCGCCAGCAGCCAGCTCCCTTCGACAGGGGGCCAGAACCTGAATAATGAAAAACTGTTTTTT.

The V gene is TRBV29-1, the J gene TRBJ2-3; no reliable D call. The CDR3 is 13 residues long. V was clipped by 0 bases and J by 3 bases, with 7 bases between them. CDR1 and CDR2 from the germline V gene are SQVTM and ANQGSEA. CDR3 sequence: CSVEEGGTDTQYF. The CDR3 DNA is TGCAGCGTTGAAGAAGGCGGTACAGATACGCAGTATTTT.

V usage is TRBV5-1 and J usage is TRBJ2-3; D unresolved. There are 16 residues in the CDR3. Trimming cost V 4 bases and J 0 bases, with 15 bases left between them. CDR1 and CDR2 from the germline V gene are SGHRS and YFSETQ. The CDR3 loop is CASSRDASSSTDTQYF. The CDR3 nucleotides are TGCGCCAGCAGCCGAGATGCCTCCTCTAGCACAGATACGCAGTATTTT.

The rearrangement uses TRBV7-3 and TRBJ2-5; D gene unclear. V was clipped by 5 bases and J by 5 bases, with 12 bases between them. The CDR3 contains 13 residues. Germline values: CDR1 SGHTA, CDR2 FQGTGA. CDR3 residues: CASSPSGYETQYF. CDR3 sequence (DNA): TGTGCCAGCAGCCCCTCCGGGTACGAGACCCAGTACTTC.

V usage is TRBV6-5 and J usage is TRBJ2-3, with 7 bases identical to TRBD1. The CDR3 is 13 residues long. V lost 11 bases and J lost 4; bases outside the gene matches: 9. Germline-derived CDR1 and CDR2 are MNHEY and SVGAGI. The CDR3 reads CAATRGGADTQYF. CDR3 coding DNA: TGTGCCGCAACACGAGGGGGCGCAGATACGCAGTATTTT.

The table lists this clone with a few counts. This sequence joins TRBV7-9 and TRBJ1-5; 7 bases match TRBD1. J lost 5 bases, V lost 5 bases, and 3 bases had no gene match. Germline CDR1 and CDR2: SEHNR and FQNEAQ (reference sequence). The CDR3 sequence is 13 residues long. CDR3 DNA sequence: TGTGCCAGCAGCGACACAGGGGATCAGCCCCAGCATTTT. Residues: CASSDTGDQPQHF.

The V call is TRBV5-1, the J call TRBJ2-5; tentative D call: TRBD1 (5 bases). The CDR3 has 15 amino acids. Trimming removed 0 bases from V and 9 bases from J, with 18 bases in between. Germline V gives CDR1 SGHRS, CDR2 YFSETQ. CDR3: CASSLEGSEVGAQYF. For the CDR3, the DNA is TGCGCCAGCAGCTTGGAGGGTTCGGAAGTAGGGGCCCAGTACTTC.

CDR3: CASGLRTGGNSPLHF. The CDR3 bases are TGTGCTAGTGGTTTACGGACAGGGGGTAATTCACCCCTCCACTTT. The chain links TRBV12-5 to TRBJ1-6; 10 nucleotides match TRBD1. With 3 bases clipped from V and 6 bases from J, the junction kept 2 bases outside the gene matches. This CDR3 spans 15 amino acids. CDR1 is LGHNT, CDR2 FRNRAP, per germline.

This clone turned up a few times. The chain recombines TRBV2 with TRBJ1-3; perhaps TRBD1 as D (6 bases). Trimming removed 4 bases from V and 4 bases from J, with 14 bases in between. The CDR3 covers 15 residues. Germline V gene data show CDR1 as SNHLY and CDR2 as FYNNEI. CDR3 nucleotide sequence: TGTGCCAGCAGTGTGATGGGGGGGCCAGGAAACACCATATATTTT. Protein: CASSVMGGPGNTIYF.

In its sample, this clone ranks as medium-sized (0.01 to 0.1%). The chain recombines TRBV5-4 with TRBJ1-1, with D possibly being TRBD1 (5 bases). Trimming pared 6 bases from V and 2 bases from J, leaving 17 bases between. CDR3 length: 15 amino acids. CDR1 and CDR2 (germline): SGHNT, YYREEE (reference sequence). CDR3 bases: TGTGCCAGCACCACGGGGGTGCAGGTAAACACTGAAGCTTTCTTT. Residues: CASTTGVQVNTEAFF.

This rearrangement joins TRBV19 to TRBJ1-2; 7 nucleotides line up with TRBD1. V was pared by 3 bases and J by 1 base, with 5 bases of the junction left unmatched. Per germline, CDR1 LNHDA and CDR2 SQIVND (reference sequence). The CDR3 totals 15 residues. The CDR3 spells CASSITGTVNYGYTF. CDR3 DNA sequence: TGTGCCAGTAGTATTACCGGGACAGTTAACTATGGCTACACCTTC.

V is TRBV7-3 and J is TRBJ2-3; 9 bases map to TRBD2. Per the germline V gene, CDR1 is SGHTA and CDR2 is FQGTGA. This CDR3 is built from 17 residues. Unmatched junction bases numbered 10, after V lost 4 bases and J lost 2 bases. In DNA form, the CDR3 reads TGTGCCAGCAGCTCAGGCCTTAGCGGGGGATTCACAGATACGCAGTATTTT. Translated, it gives CASSSGLSGGFTDTQYF.

CDR3 amino acids: CASSGPGTDASEQYF. In DNA form, the CDR3 reads TGCGCCAGCAGTGGCCCCGGGACAGACGCTAGCGAGCAGTACTTC. The chain recombines TRBV10-1 with TRBJ2-7; 7 nucleotides match TRBD1. The CDR3 is 15 residues long. V lost 4 bases, J lost 6 bases, and 12 bases stayed unmatched. The germline CDR1 and CDR2 sequences are WNHNN and SYGVQD (reference sequence).

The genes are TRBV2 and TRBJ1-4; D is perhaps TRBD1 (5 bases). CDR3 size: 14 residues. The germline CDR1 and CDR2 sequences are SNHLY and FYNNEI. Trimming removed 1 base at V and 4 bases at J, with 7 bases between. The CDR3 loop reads CASSEGTNNEKLFF. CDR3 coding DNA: TGTGCCAGCAGTGAAGGGACAAATAATGAAAAACTGTTTTTT. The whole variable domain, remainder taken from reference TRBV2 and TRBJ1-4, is EPEVTQTPSHQVTQMGQEVILRCVPISNHLYFYWYRQILGQKVEFLVSFYNNEISEKSEIFDDQFSVERPDGSNFTLKIRSTKLEDSAMYFCASSEGTNNEKLFFGSGTQLSVL.